This T cell receptor beta chain is drawn from a study of blood T cell repertoires in COVID-19. Per the authors' pipeline: Nucleated cell counts were estimated from reference gene primer amplification. Clones were sequenced by immunoSEQ multiplex PCR, and TCRdb holds only the in-frame ones, with some missing. V and J calls plus clone size are reproduced from that table; the DNA served to infer D and trimming. This sample yields some 45,000 clones, of which around 85% are seen a single time; about a tenth belongs to the top ten. CDR1 is LNHDA, CDR2 SQIVND, per germline (reference sequence). This CDR3 has 15 residues. With V trimmed by 5 bases and J by 5 bases, 9 bases remained unmatched.

V is TRBV19 and J is TRBJ1-2, with 9 positions matching TRBD1. The sample comprised peripheral blood. The TCR originated in a human donor in a cohort sampled during active COVID-19. In DNA form, the CDR3 reads TGTGCCAGTAGTTCAAGACGGACAGGGGAGTATGGCTACACCTTC. Its translation is CASSSRRTGEYGYTF.